This T cell receptor (beta chain) derives from a study of early T cells in non-severe SARS-CoV-2 infection. At the level of the study: Bulk RNA from unsorted whole blood was sequenced; chains were unpaired.

As to this clonotype: Its antigen is not identified.

General study findings and limits: The study's VDJdb matching favored anti-spike CD8 responses and missed private and CD4 specificities.

The CDR3 spans 12 residues. V was cut by 1 base and J by 5 bases, with 8 bases left in between. Germline loops: CDR1 SQVTM, CDR2 ANQGSEA. TCRdb re-called the 5' RACE reads through MiXCR, storing one row per CDR3 protein. Of tens of thousands of distinct CDR3 sequences detected, roughly a sixth appear once; the ten largest clones hold around 12%. This receptor was taken from an adult who was a healthcare worker with PCR-confirmed SARS-CoV-2 infection or an uninfected control (not recorded which). Sequencing was carried out using whole blood. The chain links TRBV29-1 to TRBJ1-2; D gene uncertain. The DNA of the CDR3 is TGCAGCGTTGAAGCCACGGCGTATGGCTACACCTTC. Protein product: CSVEATAYGYTF.